The 9 T cell receptor beta chains in this list originate from one sample, sequenced in a study of neurological immune-mediated disorders. TCRdb processed the 5' RACE reads anew with MiXCR; each CDR3 protein has one entry. The sample consists of tens of thousands of distinct CDR3 sequences, 2.5% to 3% of them appearing once. The specimen was PBMCs. Receptor source: a woman aged 25 to 39 with multiple sclerosis.

This clonotype showed up many times. The rearrangement joins TRBV6-4 to TRBJ2-1; possibly TRBD1 or TRBD2 for D (5 bases each). The CDR3 is made up of 13 amino acids. In germline, CDR1 is MRHNA, CDR2 SNTAGT. V lost 0 bases and J 9 bases, leaving 9 bases between the germline ends. CDR3 in DNA: TGTGCCAGCAGTGACTCCGGGGCGGGTGAGCAGTTCTTC. It specifies CASSDSGAGEQFF.

This clonotype was observed at least ten times. This CDR3 reads CASTPGAGGYGYTF. DNA of the CDR3: TGTGCCAGCACCCCCGGGGCAGGGGGCTATGGCTACACCTTC. This chain joins TRBV27 and TRBJ1-2; 7 bases align to TRBD1. V trimming: 7 bases; J trimming: 4 bases; junction bases outside the gene matches: 9. Germline-derived CDR1 and CDR2 are MNHEY and SMNVEV (reference sequence). CDR3 length: 14 amino acids.

This clonotype occurred many times. The chain recombines TRBV20-1 with TRBJ2-3; TRBD2 matches 9 bases. V trimming: 5 bases; J trimming: 2 bases; junction bases outside the gene matches: 5. Germline V CDR1 and CDR2: DFQATT, SNEGSKA (reference sequence). This CDR3 spans 14 amino acids. The CDR3 DNA reads TGCAGTGCTCAAGCGGGAGGCCCCACAGATACGCAGTATTTT. Translating gives CSAQAGGPTDTQYF.

This clonotype has a count of ten or more. The chain combines TRBV7-9 with TRBJ2-2; unclear D gene. Trimming shortened V by 4 bases and J by 4 bases, and 19 bases separated the two germline ends. The CDR3 has 17 residues. Germline V gene data show CDR1 as SEHNR and CDR2 as FQNEAQ (reference sequence). The CDR3, as DNA: TGTGCCAGCAGCTCGCGAGCGAGTAGGTCCGGCACCGGGGAGCTGTTTTTT. Translated: CASSSRASRSGTGELFF.

This clonotype has ten or more counts. The chain recombines TRBV3-1 with TRBJ2-1, with 13 bases identical to TRBD2. This CDR3 has 15 residues. In germline, CDR1 is LGHDT, CDR2 YNNKEL (reference sequence). The junction had 6 bases not matched to a gene; V was cut back by 4 bases and J by 9 bases. The CDR3 loop is CASSLGLAGKSEQFF. CDR3 DNA sequence: TGTGCCAGCAGCCTGGGACTAGCGGGAAAGAGTGAGCAGTTCTTC.

In its sample, this clonotype was seen many times. The V gene is TRBV29-1, the J gene TRBJ1-2; no reliable D call. This CDR3 region has 11 residues. From germline, CDR1 is SQVTM and CDR2 ANQGSEA. Trimming cost V 6 bases and J 3 bases, with 8 bases left between them. The CDR3 is CSVENYYGYTF. The CDR3 DNA sequence: TGCAGCGTAGAGAATTACTATGGCTACACCTTC.

This clonotype appeared many times. This chain connects TRBV9 to TRBJ1-1; D is ambiguous. Trimming left V 0 bases short and J 0 bases short, with 3 bases between. Germline values: CDR1 SGDLS, CDR2 YYNGEE. The length of the CDR3 is 13 residues. CDR3 in DNA: TGTGCCAGCAGCGTAGGGATGAACACTGAAGCTTTCTTT. It translates to CASSVGMNTEAFF.

This clonotype has a count of ten or more. The chain is built from TRBV5-1 and TRBJ2-5, with 7 bases that match TRBD2. The CDR3 totals 14 residues. The germline V gene encodes CDR1 SGHRS and CDR2 YFSETQ. J was trimmed by 2 bases and V by 2 bases; bases with no gene match: 3. CDR3 sequence: CASSFWGGQETQYF. The DNA of the CDR3 is TGCGCCAGCAGCTTTTGGGGGGGGCAAGAGACCCAGTACTTC.

This clonotype showed up many times. The chain has TRBV6-2 or TRBV6-3 and TRBJ2-1, with D possibly TRBD2 on 5 matching bases. V shed 5 bases and J shed 7 bases, with 12 bases lying between them. This CDR3 has 13 amino acids. Looked up from germline, CDR1 is MNHEY and CDR2 is SVGEGT. The CDR3 coding sequence is TGTGCCAGCAGTCGAGACTATGGTAATGAGCAGTTCTTC. Its protein is CASSRDYGNEQFF.